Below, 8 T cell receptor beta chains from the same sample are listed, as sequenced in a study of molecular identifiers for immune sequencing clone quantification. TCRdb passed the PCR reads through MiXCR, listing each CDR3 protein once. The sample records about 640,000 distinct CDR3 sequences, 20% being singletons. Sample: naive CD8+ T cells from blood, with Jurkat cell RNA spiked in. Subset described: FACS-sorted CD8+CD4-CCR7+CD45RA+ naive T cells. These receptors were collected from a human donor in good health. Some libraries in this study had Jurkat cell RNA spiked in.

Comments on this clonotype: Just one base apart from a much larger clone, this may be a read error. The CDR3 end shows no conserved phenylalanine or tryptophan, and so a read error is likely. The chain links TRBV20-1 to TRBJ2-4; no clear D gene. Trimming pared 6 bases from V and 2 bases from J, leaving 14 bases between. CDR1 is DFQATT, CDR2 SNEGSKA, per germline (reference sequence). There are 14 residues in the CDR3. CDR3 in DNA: TGCAGTGCCACGGGTCAGGAGACCAAAAACATTCAGTACATC. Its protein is CSATGQETKNIQYI.

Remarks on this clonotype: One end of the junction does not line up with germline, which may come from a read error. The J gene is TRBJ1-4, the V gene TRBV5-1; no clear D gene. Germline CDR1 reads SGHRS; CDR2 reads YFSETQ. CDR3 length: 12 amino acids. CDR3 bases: TGCGCCAGCAGCTTGGAAGGTGAAAGACTGTTTTTT. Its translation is CASSLEGERLFF.

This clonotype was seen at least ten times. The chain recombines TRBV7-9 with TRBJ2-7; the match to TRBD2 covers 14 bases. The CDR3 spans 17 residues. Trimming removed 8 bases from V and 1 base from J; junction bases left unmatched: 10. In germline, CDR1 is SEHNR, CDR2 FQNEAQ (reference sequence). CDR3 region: CASCPGLAGVSSYEQYF. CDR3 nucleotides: TGTGCCAGCTGTCCGGGACTAGCGGGAGTGAGTTCCTACGAGCAGTACTTC.

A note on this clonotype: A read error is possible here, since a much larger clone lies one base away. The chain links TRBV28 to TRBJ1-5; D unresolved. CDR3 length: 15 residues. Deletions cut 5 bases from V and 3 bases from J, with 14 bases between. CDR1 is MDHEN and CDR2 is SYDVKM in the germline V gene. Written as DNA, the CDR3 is TGTGCCAGCAGTGACGGTCGACCGATCAATCAGCCCCAGCATTTT. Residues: CASSDGRPINQPQHF.

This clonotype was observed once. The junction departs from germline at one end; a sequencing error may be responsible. In DNA, the CDR3 is TGTGCCGGCAGCCAATCCCTTGGGGGGAGGGACGAGCAGTACTTC. It yields the protein CAGSQSLGGRDEQYF. The chain joins TRBV14 to TRBJ2-7, with 7 bases matching TRBD2. Per germline, CDR1 SGHDN and CDR2 FVKESK. This CDR3 contains 15 residues. Drawing the rest from reference TRBV14 and TRBJ2-7, the complete variable domain is EAGVTQFPSHSVIEKGQTVTLRCDPISGHDNLYWYRRVMGKEIKFLLHFVKESKQDESGMPNNRFLAERTGGTYSTLKVQPAELEDSGVYFCAGSQSLGGRDEQYFGPGTRLTVT.

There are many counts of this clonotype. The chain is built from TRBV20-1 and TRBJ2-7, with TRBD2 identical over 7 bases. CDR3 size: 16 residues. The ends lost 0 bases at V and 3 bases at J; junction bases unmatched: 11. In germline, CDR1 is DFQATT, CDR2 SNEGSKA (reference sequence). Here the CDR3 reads CSARDRAGSGGYEQYF. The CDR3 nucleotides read TGCAGTGCTAGAGATCGGGCAGGGTCGGGGGGCTACGAGCAGTACTTC.

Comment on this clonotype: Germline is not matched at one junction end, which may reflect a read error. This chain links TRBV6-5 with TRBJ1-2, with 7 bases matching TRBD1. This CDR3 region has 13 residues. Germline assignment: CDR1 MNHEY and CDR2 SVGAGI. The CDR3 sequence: CACSYGTEGGYTF. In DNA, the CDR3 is TGTGCCTGCAGTTACGGGACAGAAGGGGGCTACACCTTC.

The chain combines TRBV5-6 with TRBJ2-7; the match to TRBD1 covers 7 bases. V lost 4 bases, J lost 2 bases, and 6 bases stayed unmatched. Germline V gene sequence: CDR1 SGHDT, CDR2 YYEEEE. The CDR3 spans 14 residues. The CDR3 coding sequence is TGTGCCAGCAGCCCGGACAGGCAAACCTACGAGCAGTACTTC. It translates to CASSPDRQTYEQYF.